This TCR beta chain originates from a study of Ad26.COV2.S vaccination and SARS-CoV-2 variants. Study-wide results and limits: Ad26.COV2.S recipients had broader spike-specific TCRs (P = 0.0014).

Clones were sequenced by immunoSEQ multiplex PCR, and TCRdb holds only the in-frame ones, with some missing. The sample holds hundreds of thousands of clones, more than 70% seen once. Germline V CDR1 and CDR2: MNHEY, SMNVEV (reference sequence). The CDR3 loop spans 16 amino acids. Trimming left V 0 bases short and J 3 bases short, with 15 bases between. The treatment was: 15 to 20 received Ad26.COV2.S at low or high dose, single or two shots; about 5 received placebo; per-sample allocation not given. All samples were drawn on day 63, counting from the first vaccine or placebo injection. On this clone itself: Its antigen is currently unknown.

Here the sequenced sample was peripheral blood, taken in a trial of Ad26.COV2.S vaccine versus placebo. The chain combines TRBV27 with TRBJ2-7, with D maybe TRBD2 (5 bases). This clonotype was sampled from a person between 18 and 65 years old who received the Ad26.COV2.S COVID-19 vaccine or a placebo. The CDR3 sequence is CASSLSPSRVGYEQYF. CDR3 bases: TGTGCCAGCAGTTTATCCCCTAGCCGTGTGGGCTACGAGCAGTACTTC.